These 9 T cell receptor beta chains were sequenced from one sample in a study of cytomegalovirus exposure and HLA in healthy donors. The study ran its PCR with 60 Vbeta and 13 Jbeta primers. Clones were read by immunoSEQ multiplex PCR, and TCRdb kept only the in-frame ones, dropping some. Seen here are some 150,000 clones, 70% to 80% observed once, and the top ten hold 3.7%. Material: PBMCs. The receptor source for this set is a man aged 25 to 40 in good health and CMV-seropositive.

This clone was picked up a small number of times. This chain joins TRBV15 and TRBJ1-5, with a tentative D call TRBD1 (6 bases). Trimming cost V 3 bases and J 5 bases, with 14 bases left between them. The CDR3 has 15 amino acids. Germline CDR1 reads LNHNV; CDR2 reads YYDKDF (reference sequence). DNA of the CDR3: TGTGCCACCAGCAGCGAGAAGACAGGTCATCAGCCCCAGCATTTT. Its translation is CATSSEKTGHQPQHF.

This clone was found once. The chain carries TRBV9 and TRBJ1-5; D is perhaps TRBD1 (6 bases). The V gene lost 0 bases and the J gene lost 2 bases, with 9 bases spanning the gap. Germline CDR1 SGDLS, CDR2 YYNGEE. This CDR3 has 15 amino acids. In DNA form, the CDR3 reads TGTGCCAGCAGCGTAGGGGGGCAGGGCAATCAGCCCCAGCATTTT. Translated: CASSVGGQGNQPQHF.

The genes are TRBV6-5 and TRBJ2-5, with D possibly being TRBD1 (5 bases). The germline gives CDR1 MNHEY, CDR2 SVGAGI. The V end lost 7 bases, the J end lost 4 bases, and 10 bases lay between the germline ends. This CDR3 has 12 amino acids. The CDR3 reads CASMGQGETQYF. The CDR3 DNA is TGTGCCAGCATGGGGCAGGGAGAGACCCAGTACTTC.

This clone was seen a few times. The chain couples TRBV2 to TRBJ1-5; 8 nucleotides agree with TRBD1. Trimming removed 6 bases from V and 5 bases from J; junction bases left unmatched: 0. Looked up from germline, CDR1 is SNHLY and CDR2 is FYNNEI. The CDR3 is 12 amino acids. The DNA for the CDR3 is TGTGCCAGCAGACAGGGGGATCAGCCCCAGCATTTT. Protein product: CASRQGDQPQHF.

DNA for the CDR3: TGTGCCAGCACCGAAGGGGGATCCTACGAGCAGTACTTC. This codes for CASTEGGSYEQYF. The rearrangement uses TRBV6-6 and TRBJ2-7; TRBD1 might be the D (6 bases). The CDR3 length is 13 residues. V was cut by 7 bases and J by 1 base, with 11 bases left in between. From germline, CDR1 is MNHNY and CDR2 SVGAGI (reference sequence).

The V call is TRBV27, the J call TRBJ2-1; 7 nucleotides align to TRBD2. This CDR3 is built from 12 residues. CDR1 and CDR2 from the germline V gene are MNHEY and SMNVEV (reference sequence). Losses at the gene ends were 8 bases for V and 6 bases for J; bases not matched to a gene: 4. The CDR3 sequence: CASGSSGNEQFF. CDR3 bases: TGTGCCAGCGGCTCTAGCGGCAATGAGCAGTTCTTC.

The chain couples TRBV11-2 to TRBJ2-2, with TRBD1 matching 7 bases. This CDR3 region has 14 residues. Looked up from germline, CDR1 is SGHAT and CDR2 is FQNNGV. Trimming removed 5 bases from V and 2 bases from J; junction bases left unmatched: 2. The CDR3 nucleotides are TGTGCCAGCAGCAGGGGGCATAACACCGGGGAGCTGTTTTTT. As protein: CASSRGHNTGELFF.

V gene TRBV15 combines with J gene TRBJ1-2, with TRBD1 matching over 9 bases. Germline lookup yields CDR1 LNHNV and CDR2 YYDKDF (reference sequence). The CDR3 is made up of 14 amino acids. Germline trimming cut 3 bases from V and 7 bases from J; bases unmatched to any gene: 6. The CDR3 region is CATSRGQGGAGYTF. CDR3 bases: TGTGCCACCAGCAGGGGACAGGGAGGGGCTGGCTACACCTTC.

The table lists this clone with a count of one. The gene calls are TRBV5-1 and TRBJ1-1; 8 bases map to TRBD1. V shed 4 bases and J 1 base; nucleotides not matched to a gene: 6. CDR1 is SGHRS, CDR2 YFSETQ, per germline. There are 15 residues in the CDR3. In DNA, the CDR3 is TGCGCCAGCAGCGGAGGCGGGACAGGGAACACTGAAGCTTTCTTT. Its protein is CASSGGGTGNTEAFF.